Listed below are T cell receptor beta chains from one sample, sequenced in a study of CD8+ T cells in alopecia areata. Sequencing used immunoSEQ multiplex PCR; TCRdb keeps in-frame clones, though not all of them. The data hold some 30,000 clones, with about 83% observed a single time. Sequencing was performed on NKG2D-low CD8+ T cells sorted from blood. These receptor sequences come from a human donor with alopecia areata. Each CDR3 is given with its conserved first and last residue. D genes are given only for firm matches. Clone sizes are given selectively: once, few, many, or a class where the clone is expanded.

>TRBJ2-7|.|.|TRBV6-5
TGTGCCAGCAGTGACCCCCCCTACGAGCAGTACTTC
CASSDPPYEQYF
>TRBJ1-2|.|.|TRBV27
TGTGCCAGCAGTTTACCCGGGGGCTATGGCTACACCTTC
CASSLPGGYGYTF
>TRBJ2-6|.|.|TRBV4-3
TGCGCCAGCAGCCACACACAGGGAACTGGGGCCAACGTCCTGACTTTC
CASSHTQGTGANVLTF
>TRBJ2-7|.|.|TRBV4-1
TGCGCCAGCAGCCAAGTCTCCGGGACACCGTACGAGCAGTACTTC
CASSQVSGTPYEQYF
>TRBJ2-7|TRBD1|once|TRBV7-9
TGTGCCAGCAGCTCCCCACGGCTGGACAGGGGCTCCTACGAGCAGTACTTC
CASSSPRLDRGSYEQYF
>TRBJ2-7|TRBD2|.|TRBV28
TGTGCCAGCAGTTTCAGGTTTGGGACTAGCGGGGGTTTGCGGTACTTC
CASSFRFGTSGGLRYF
>TRBJ2-1|TRBD2|.|TRBV2
TGTGCCAGCACATTACTAGCGGACTACAATGAGCAGTTCTTC
CASTLLADYNEQFF
>TRBJ1-5|.|.|TRBV6-1
TGTGCCAGCAGTGAAGCCAGGGGATTTAGCAATCAGCCCCAGCATTTT
CASSEARGFSNQPQHF
>TRBJ1-5|.|once|TRBV9
TGTGCCAGCAGCCAACGACCGGGGAGGGGTCAGCCCCAGCATTTT
CASSQRPGRGQPQHF
>TRBJ1-2|.|.|TRBV20-1
TGCAGTGCTAAAGGGGTACTTGGCTACACCTTC
CSAKGVLGYTF
>TRBJ2-5|TRBD1|.|TRBV6-6
TGTGCCAGCACTTTTGGACAGGGACAAGAGACCCAGTACTTC
CASTFGQGQETQYF
>TRBJ2-7|.|.|TRBV4-2
TGTGCCAGCAGCCAAGACGTAGAACAGATCTTTTACGAGCAGTACTTC
CASSQDVEQIFYEQYF
>TRBJ2-4|.|once|TRBV27
TGTGCCAGCAGTTTAATAACAGATCTGTCCAAAAACATTCAGTACTTC
CASSLITDLSKNIQYF
>TRBJ2-3|.|.|TRBV28
TGTGCCAGCAGTCTACGGACAGTTACAGATACGCAGTATTTT
CASSLRTVTDTQYF
>TRBJ2-2|.|.|TRBV7-6
TGTGCCAGCAGCCCAGGACTCCTCCCCGGGGAGCTGTTTTTT
CASSPGLLPGELFF